This T cell receptor beta chain was identified in a study of cytomegalovirus exposure and HLA in healthy donors. The table came from immunoSEQ multiplex PCR; TCRdb's copy has only in-frame clones and leaves some out. The sample carries tens of thousands of clones, roughly 92% recorded once. With V trimmed by 1 base and J by 5 bases, 5 bases remained unmatched. The CDR3 extends over 15 amino acids. Looked up from germline, CDR1 is LGHNA and CDR2 is YSLEER. This sequence joins TRBV4-3 and TRBJ2-1; 7 bases match TRBD2. The clonotype comes from a woman in her twenties or thirties in good health and CMV-seropositive. Source material: PBMCs. In DNA form, the CDR3 reads TGCGCCAGCAGCCAAGCGGAACTAGCGCACAATGAGCAGTTCTTC. It encodes CASSQAELAHNEQFF.